A single sample is the source of the 13 T cell receptor beta chains below, sequenced in a study of T cells in Graves' hyperthyroidism and ophthalmopathy. From RNA transcripts, TCR beta CDR3 regions were amplified. The HTBI primer set drove a first-round RT-PCR of the TCR CDR3. Via MiXCR, TCRdb re-called the multiplex PCR reads, giving one row per CDR3 protein. The table has about 290,000 distinct CDR3 sequences, roughly an eighth seen once. Input material: blood. The source is a woman aged 40 to 50 with Graves' hyperthyroidism.

This clonotype was seen at least ten times. The chain uses TRBV6-2 or TRBV6-3 and TRBJ2-7; D is unresolved. Germline-derived CDR1 and CDR2 are MNHEY and SVGEGT. Trimming left V 5 bases short and J 2 bases short, with 4 bases between. This CDR3 spans 11 amino acids. This chain's CDR3 is CASSDTYEQYF. The CDR3 DNA follows: TGTGCCAGCAGTGACACCTACGAGCAGTACTTC.

This clonotype was seen at least ten times. This chain links TRBV28 with TRBJ1-5, with D uncertain. Trimming took 10 bases from V and 4 from J, leaving 17 bases between them. The CDR3 totals 14 residues. From germline, CDR1 is MDHEN and CDR2 SYDVKM. This chain's CDR3 is CATRRRAGNQPQHF. In DNA, the CDR3 is TGTGCCACCCGGAGGAGGGCTGGAAATCAGCCCCAGCATTTT.

As concerns this clonotype: Germline and junction disagree at one end, which may indicate a read error. V usage is TRBV4-2 and J usage is TRBJ2-7; D is uncertain. CDR3 length equals 14 residues. CDR1 and CDR2 (germline): LGHNA, YNFKEQ. In DNA form, the CDR3 reads TGTGCCGGCAGCCAAACGGGTTCTTCCTACGAGCAGTACTTC. Protein product: CAGSQTGSSYEQYF.

Worth noting for this clonotype: Possible read error: a much larger clone is one base away. This sequence joins TRBV28 and TRBJ1-2, with 7 positions matching TRBD1. V was pared by 5 bases and J by 11 bases, with 17 bases of the junction left unmatched. Germline CDR1 MDHEN, CDR2 SYDVKM. There are 15 residues in the CDR3. The CDR3 loop is CASSIPRGGGLFYTF. In DNA form, the CDR3 reads TGTGCCAGCAGTATCCCCAGGGGGGGGGGCCTATTTTACACCTTC.

This clonotype was picked up a small number of times. The chain has TRBV24-1 and TRBJ1-5; no clear D. This CDR3 has 14 residues. V lost 9 bases and J 5 bases, leaving 16 bases between the germline ends. The V gene's germline CDR1 is KGHDR and CDR2 SFDVKD. The CDR3 DNA sequence: TGTGCCACCCAAGAATCGGGATGGTATCAGCCCCAGCATTTT. It codes for CATQESGWYQPQHF.

This clonotype was found many times. This chain joins TRBV9 and TRBJ1-1, with a tentative D call TRBD1 (5 bases). CDR3 length: 15 residues. CDR1 SGDLS and CDR2 YYNGEE come from the germline V gene. Deletions cut 4 bases from V and 0 bases from J, with 13 bases between. CDR3 sequence (DNA): TGTGCCAGCAGCCCCCTGGGACGGCTGAACACTGAAGCTTTCTTT. Translation: CASSPLGRLNTEAFF.

This clonotype was observed many times. The genes are TRBV28 and TRBJ2-5, with 8 bases matching TRBD1. The germline V gene encodes CDR1 MDHEN and CDR2 SYDVKM. This CDR3 spans 14 amino acids. The J segment lost 4 bases and the V segment lost 6 bases, leaving 7 bases of the junction unmatched. The chain's CDR3 is CASRGQGAAETQYF. In DNA form, the CDR3 reads TGTGCCAGCAGGGGGCAGGGGGCGGCAGAGACCCAGTACTTC. Supplemented by reference TRBV28 and TRBJ2-5, the full variable domain reads DVKVTQSSRYLVKRTGEKVFLECVQDMDHENMFWYRQDPGLGLRLIYFSYDVKMKEKGDIPEGYSVSREKKERFSLILESASTNQTSMYLCASRGQGAAETQYFGPGTRLLVL.

At least ten counts were recorded for this clonotype. This rearrangement joins TRBV2 to TRBJ1-2; D call uncertain. V lost 3 bases to trimming and J lost 4 bases, with 9 bases between them. The CDR3 covers 13 residues. Germline assignment: CDR1 SNHLY and CDR2 FYNNEI. The CDR3 loop is CASSESQSYGYTF. The CDR3 nucleotides read TGTGCCAGCAGTGAGAGCCAGAGCTATGGCTACACCTTC.

This clonotype showed up many times. V usage is TRBV7-3 and J usage is TRBJ2-1, with 8 bases matching TRBD2. The V segment lost 5 bases and the J segment 6 bases; nucleotides outside the gene matches: 9. Germline CDR1 is SGHTA and CDR2 is FQGTGA. The CDR3 has 15 amino acids. The CDR3 loop is CASSQSGGLGNEQFF. CDR3 nucleotide sequence: TGTGCCAGCAGCCAAAGCGGGGGCTTGGGCAATGAGCAGTTCTTC.

This clonotype was detected many times. The V call is TRBV5-1, the J call TRBJ1-2; the D gene is possibly TRBD1 (5 bases). V was pared by 0 bases and J by 6 bases, with 12 bases between. Germline values: CDR1 SGHRS, CDR2 YFSETQ. There are 14 residues in the CDR3. This CDR3 is CASSLASRADGYTF. CDR3 in DNA: TGCGCCAGCAGCTTGGCGTCCAGGGCGGATGGCTACACCTTC.

The table lists this clonotype with many counts. This rearrangement joins TRBV20-1 to TRBJ2-5; TRBD1 or TRBD2 may be the D gene (5 bases each). The CDR3 runs to 16 residues. V was clipped by 0 bases and J by 5 bases, with 19 bases between them. Germline values: CDR1 DFQATT, CDR2 SNEGSKA (reference sequence). The CDR3 DNA follows: TGCAGTGCTAGAGATCCAAGGGGTCAAGAGGGGGAGACCCAGTACTTC. Translation gives CSARDPRGQEGETQYF.

This clonotype has a count of ten or more. The V and J genes are TRBV20-1 and TRBJ2-7; D perhaps matches TRBD2 (5 bases). Germline V lookup: CDR1 DFQATT, CDR2 SNEGSKA (reference sequence). V was trimmed by 0 bases and J by 5 bases, leaving 14 bases between them. This CDR3 has 14 residues. The CDR3, as DNA: TGCAGTGCTAGAGATGGTCCGGGGTTGAACGAGCAGTACTTC. This gives the protein CSARDGPGLNEQYF.

This clonotype was detected many times. The chain uses TRBV2 and TRBJ2-5, with 12 bases matching TRBD2. CDR1 is SNHLY and CDR2 is FYNNEI in the germline V gene. The CDR3 contains 15 residues. V was pared by 6 bases and J by 4 bases, with 6 bases of the junction left unmatched. The CDR3 region has the DNA TGTGCCAGCAGAGGACTAGCGGGGAGAGGAGAGACCCAGTACTTC. Amino acid sequence: CASRGLAGRGETQYF.